This section outlines one T cell receptor beta chain sequence together with its context. Its target is not known. This specimen belongs to a study of cytomegalovirus exposure and HLA in healthy donors. Study-level findings and limits: Analyses of presence/absence relied on an assumption of roughly uniform sequencing depth across donors.

Germline V lookup: CDR1 MNHNY, CDR2 SVGAGI (reference sequence). This CDR3 comprises 13 residues. V was pared by 0 bases and J by 15 bases, with 7 bases of the junction left unmatched. All the people who gave samples were healthy bone marrow donors. Primers included in the PCR were 60 Vbeta and 13 Jbeta primers. TCRdb keeps only in-frame clones here, not all; method: immunoSEQ multiplex PCR. The sample lists around 260,000 clones, 80% occurring once. The clonotype comes from a girl aged 2 to 9 in good health and CMV-seronegative. The chain links TRBV6-6 to TRBJ2-1; TRBD2 matches 8 bases. The sequenced sample was PBMCs. CDR3 protein: CASSYSTGGVGFF. The CDR3 DNA reads TGTGCCAGCAGTTACTCAACCGGGGGGGTGGGGTTCTTC.